The 3 T cell receptor beta chains listed next were all sequenced from one sample in a study of T cells after yellow fever vaccination (dated by TCRdb to between 2017 and 2020). Interpreted using the paper, the treatment or condition label stands for: live attenuated yellow fever vaccine strain. The library was generated by 5' RACE. The sequencing machine was an Illumina NovaSeq 6000. Starting from the raw public reads, TCRdb applied fastp trimming at Q25, assembled clones with MiXCR and retained in-frame beta chains. Entries that share a CDR3 protein sequence are merged under the most common genes and DNA. The sample includes hundreds of thousands of distinct CDR3 sequences, with around 8.6% observed a single time. Clones ranked in the top ten supply approximately 3.5% of the sample. The sequenced sample was CD4+ T cells sorted from PBMCs, obtained 5 days after the yellow fever booster vaccination. These receptors were taken from a man younger than 35 who received the YFV17D yellow fever vaccine.

Ten or more counts support this clonotype. The rearrangement uses TRBV7-3 and TRBJ2-2; perhaps TRBD2 as D (6 bases). The CDR3 covers 14 residues. The germline V gene encodes CDR1 SGHTA and CDR2 FQGTGA. Trimming pared 5 bases from V and 2 bases from J, leaving 9 bases between. In DNA form, the CDR3 reads TGTGCCAGCAGCCCGGGACTTAACACCGGGGAGCTGTTTTTT. Translation gives CASSPGLNTGELFF.

This clonotype was counted only a few times. In DNA form, the CDR3 reads TGTGCCTGGAGTGTGAAGGGGGGCGACACTGAAGCTTTCTTT. Protein: CAWSVKGGDTEAFF. The rearrangement uses TRBV30 and TRBJ1-1; tentative D call: TRBD1 (6 bases). In germline, CDR1 is GTSNPN, CDR2 SVGIG (reference sequence). V dropped 0 bases and J dropped 3 bases, with 11 bases sitting between them. CDR3 size: 14 residues.

The chain has TRBV20-1 and TRBJ2-1, with D maybe TRBD2 (5 bases). Germline CDR1 DFQATT, CDR2 SNEGSKA (reference sequence). Trimming stripped 0 bases from V and 1 base from J, with 16 bases between. There are 17 residues in the CDR3. The CDR3 region is CSARDPAIRGSYNEQFF. For the CDR3, the DNA is TGCAGTGCTAGAGATCCTGCCATCCGGGGTTCCTACAATGAGCAGTTCTTC.